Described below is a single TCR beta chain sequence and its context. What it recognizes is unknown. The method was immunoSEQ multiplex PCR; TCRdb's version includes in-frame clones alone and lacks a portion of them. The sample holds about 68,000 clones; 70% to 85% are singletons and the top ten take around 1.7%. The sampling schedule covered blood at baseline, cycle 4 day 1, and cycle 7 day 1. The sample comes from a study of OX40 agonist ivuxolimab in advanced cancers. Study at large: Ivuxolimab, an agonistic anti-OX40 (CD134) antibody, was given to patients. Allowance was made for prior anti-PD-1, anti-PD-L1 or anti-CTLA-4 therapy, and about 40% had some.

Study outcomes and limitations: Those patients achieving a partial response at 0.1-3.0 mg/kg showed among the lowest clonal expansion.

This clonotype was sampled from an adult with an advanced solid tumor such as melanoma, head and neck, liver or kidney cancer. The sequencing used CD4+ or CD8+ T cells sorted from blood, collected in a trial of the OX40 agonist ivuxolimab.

CDR3 DNA: TGTGCCAGCAGTGGAGAGATTCTGCCTGGGGCCAACGTCCTGACTTTC. Encoded protein: CASSGEILPGANVLTF. The rearrangement uses TRBV25-1 and TRBJ2-6; D uncertain. Trimming took off 4 bases at V and 2 bases at J, with 12 bases between the two ends. Looked up from germline, CDR1 is MGHDK and CDR2 is SYGVNS. The CDR3 consists of 16 residues.